Below are 22 T cell receptor beta chains sequenced from a single sample in a study of regulatory T cells in long-lasting Graves disease. Time point meaning: persistent/refractory GD, antithyroid drugs over 5 years with positive TRAb. Construction of the TCR library relied on RNA isolated from PBMCs. Construction of TCR beta libraries relied on iRepertoire HTBI primers and on Arm-PCR targeting CDR3 regions. One entry per CDR3 protein results from TCRdb running MiXCR on the multiplex PCR reads. The sample shows 390,000 or so distinct CDR3 sequences, approximately 23% of them seen only once. This specimen was peripheral blood mononuclear cells (PBMCs), taken when the disease was refractory, from a patient treated with antithyroid drugs. The receptor source for this set is a woman aged 40 to 49 with Graves disease.

The rearrangement uses TRBV12-3 or TRBV12-4 and TRBJ1-6; TRBD1 matches 8 bases. After removal of 6 bases from V and 7 bases from J, the junction contained 5 bases not matched to a gene. This CDR3 has 14 residues. CDR3 sequence (DNA): TGTGCCAGCAGCTACACAGGGGGAAATTCACCCCTCCACTTT. Its protein product is CASSYTGGNSPLHF.

V usage is TRBV4-1 and J usage is TRBJ1-4; D gene ambiguous. V was pared by 6 bases and J by 5 bases, with 10 bases between. The germline V gene encodes CDR1 MGHRA and CDR2 YSYEKL. The CDR3 covers 13 residues. Here the CDR3 reads CASSRIKNEKLFF. In DNA, the CDR3 is TGCGCCAGCAGTCGTATCAAGAATGAAAAACTGTTTTTT.

Regarding this clonotype: This may arise from a read error, as a much more abundant clone is one base away. V is TRBV20-1 and J is TRBJ2-5; D possibly matches TRBD1 or TRBD2 (6 bases each). V lost 4 bases, J lost 2 bases, and 8 bases lay in between. Looked up from germline, CDR1 is DFQATT and CDR2 is SNEGSKA (reference sequence). The CDR3 is made up of 12 amino acids. CDR3 DNA: TGCAGTGCTATAGGGGGGCAAGAGACCCAGTACTTC. It encodes CSAIGGQETQYF.

The gene calls are TRBV11-2 and TRBJ2-1; D unclear. The V and J ends lost 4 bases and 8 bases respectively, with 6 bases between them. CDR1 is SGHAT and CDR2 is FQNNGV in the germline V gene. This CDR3 is built from 11 residues. The CDR3 DNA follows: TGTGCCAGCAGCTATGAGTATGAGCAGTTCTTC. It encodes CASSYEYEQFF. Supplemented by reference TRBV11-2 and TRBJ2-1, the full variable domain reads EAGVAQSPRYKIIEKRQSVAFWCNPISGHATLYWYQQILGQGPKLLIQFQNNGVVDDSQLPKDRFSAERLKGVDSTLKIQPAKLEDSAVYLCASSYEYEQFFGPGTRLTVL.

This clonotype showed up many times. The CDR3 DNA reads as TGTGCCAGCAGGAGGCCGGGACAGGGCCTCACCGGGGAGCTGTTTTTT. Its protein product is CASRRPGQGLTGELFF. V and J are TRBV11-2 and TRBJ2-2; TRBD1 agrees at 9 bases. CDR1 and CDR2 (germline): SGHAT, FQNNGV. CDR3 size: 16 residues. V shed 6 bases, J shed 4 bases, and the junction held 9 bases outside the gene matches.

This clonotype was detected once. This may be a read error: a much more frequent sequence differs by one nucleotide. J is TRBJ1-4 and V is TRBV5-1; D remains ambiguous. This CDR3 comprises 14 residues. Germline CDR1 reads SGHRS; CDR2 reads YFSETQ. The V end was cut by 4 bases, the J end by 8 bases, with 15 bases between. CDR3 DNA: TGCGCCAGCAGCCCCGATGGCTACGTGGAAAAACTGTTTTTT. Translated, it gives CASSPDGYVEKLFF.

The sample holds many counts of this clonotype. The chain uses TRBV2 and TRBJ1-6; D might be TRBD1 (6 bases). Germline CDR1 is SNHLY and CDR2 is FYNNEI. V lost 5 bases and J 7 bases, leaving 15 bases between the germline ends. The CDR3 runs 15 residues. The CDR3 loop is CASSLQGKWNSPLHF. The DNA for the CDR3 is TGTGCCAGCAGTTTACAGGGAAAGTGGAATTCACCCCTCCACTTT.

This clonotype was recorded at least ten times. This sequence joins TRBV9 and TRBJ2-5; TRBD1 might be the D (6 bases). The CDR3 consists of 14 residues. Trimming removed 2 bases from V and 1 base from J, with 9 bases in between. Germline values: CDR1 SGDLS, CDR2 YYNGEE. DNA for the CDR3: TGTGCCAGCAGCGTCGGGACAACCCAAGAGACCCAGTACTTC. Translating gives CASSVGTTQETQYF.

This chain's CDR3 is CATSGPTEPYEQYF. CDR3 bases: TGTGCCACCTCCGGTCCCACGGAACCCTACGAGCAGTACTTC. The chain recombines TRBV24-1 with TRBJ2-7; D is unresolved. The CDR3 consists of 14 residues. Germline V CDR1 and CDR2: KGHDR, SFDVKD. Trimming pared 9 bases from V and 2 bases from J, leaving 16 bases between.

The CDR3 protein is CASSQPRDREETQYF. CDR3 DNA sequence: TGTGCCAGCAGCCAGCCAAGGGACAGAGAGGAGACCCAGTACTTC. The rearrangement joins TRBV5-5 to TRBJ2-5, with 7 bases matching TRBD1. Germline CDR1 is SGHKS and CDR2 is YYEKEE (reference sequence). CDR3 size: 15 residues. V was clipped by 4 bases and J by 5 bases; unmatched bases: 11.

This clonotype has a handful of counts. This CDR3 is CASSLAGQINTGELFF. The CDR3 nucleotides read TGTGCCAGCAGCTTGGCGGGACAGATTAACACCGGGGAGCTGTTTTTT. The chain has TRBV11-2 and TRBJ2-2, with D maybe TRBD1 (7 bases). Trimming removed 3 bases at V and 2 bases at J, with 13 bases between. The germline V gene has CDR1 SGHAT and CDR2 FQNNGV. This CDR3 comprises 16 residues.

V gene TRBV13 combines with J gene TRBJ2-2; D may be TRBD2 (6 bases). Trimming left V 3 bases short and J 4 bases short, with 12 bases between. Germline lookup yields CDR1 PRHDT and CDR2 FYEKMQ (reference sequence). This CDR3 contains 15 residues. The CDR3 region is CASSFPNSGTGELFF. DNA of the CDR3: TGTGCCAGCAGCTTTCCGAATAGCGGCACCGGGGAGCTGTTTTTT.

V and J are TRBV7-2 and TRBJ2-1, with TRBD2 matching 12 bases. Trimming at V came to 3 bases and at J to 8 bases, leaving 5 bases not matched to a gene. This CDR3 contains 15 residues. Germline assignment: CDR1 SGHTA and CDR2 FQGNSA. CDR3 in amino acids: CASSFLAGGPYEQFF. The CDR3 DNA reads TGTGCCAGCAGCTTCCTAGCGGGAGGGCCCTATGAGCAGTTCTTC.

This clonotype was seen many times. This sequence joins TRBV6-2 or TRBV6-3 and TRBJ1-5; D unclear. Germline CDR1 MNHEY, CDR2 SVGEGT. CDR3 length: 17 amino acids. With 2 bases removed from V and 1 base from J, the gap between germline ends came to 15 bases. The CDR3 coding sequence is TGTGCCAGCAGTTACGCTAGAAGAGAAAGGAGCAATCAGCCCCAGCATTTT. It encodes CASSYARRERSNQPQHF.

This clonotype has at least ten counts. The chain carries TRBV2 and TRBJ2-2; D call uncertain. Germline CDR1 and CDR2: SNHLY and FYNNEI. The CDR3 has 13 residues. V shed 6 bases and J shed 8 bases, with 13 bases lying between them. For the CDR3, the DNA is TGTGCCAGCAGCCCCCAGGTCCCGGGGGAGCTGTTTTTT. Its protein product is CASSPQVPGELFF.

This clonotype was counted many times. The gene calls are TRBV2 and TRBJ2-5; maybe TRBD1 (6 bases). The V end was cut by 2 bases, the J end by 5 bases, with 12 bases between. The CDR3 covers 14 residues. The V gene's germline CDR1 is SNHLY and CDR2 FYNNEI. The CDR3 sequence is CASSEQGMRETQYF. The CDR3 nucleotides read TGTGCCAGCAGTGAACAGGGGATGCGGGAGACCCAGTACTTC.

The chain couples TRBV7-3 to TRBJ2-4, with D perhaps TRBD1 (6 bases). CDR3 length equals 16 residues. From germline, CDR1 is SGHTA and CDR2 FQGTGA. Trimming took off 2 bases at V and 7 bases at J, with 18 bases between the two ends. The CDR3 sequence is CASSLRGGTGNNIQYF. Here the CDR3 DNA reads TGTGCCAGCAGCTTACGAGGTGGTACAGGGAATAACATTCAGTACTTC.

Of note for this clonotype: A far larger clone is a single base away, which makes a read error likely. V usage is TRBV20-1 and J usage is TRBJ2-1; 7 bases map to TRBD1. Germline CDR1 is DFQATT and CDR2 is SNEGSKA (reference sequence). The CDR3 consists of 13 residues. The J segment lost 10 bases and the V segment lost 3 bases, leaving 9 bases of the junction unmatched. Here the CDR3 reads CSASILQGREQFF. The CDR3 DNA sequence: TGCAGTGCTAGTATTTTACAGGGGCGAGAGCAGTTCTTC.

The chain joins TRBV7-9 to TRBJ2-7; tentative D call: TRBD1 (5 bases). The CDR3 loop spans 14 amino acids. Looked up from germline, CDR1 is SEHNR and CDR2 is FQNEAQ (reference sequence). V lost 1 base to trimming and J lost 2 bases, with 9 bases between them. CDR3 loop: CASSLGGQAYEQYF. In DNA form, the CDR3 reads TGTGCCAGCAGCTTAGGGGGCCAGGCCTACGAGCAGTACTTC.

In this sample, this clonotype turned up many times. The chain joins TRBV15 to TRBJ1-4; D unresolved. The V end was cut by 1 base, the J end by 3 bases, with 6 bases between. This CDR3 is built from 14 residues. CDR1 LNHNV and CDR2 YYDKDF come from the germline V gene (reference sequence). The CDR3 sequence: CATSRVVANEKLFF. Here the CDR3 DNA reads TGTGCCACCAGCAGAGTAGTAGCTAATGAAAAACTGTTTTTT.

This clonotype showed up just a few times. The chain is built from TRBV6-9 and TRBJ2-7, with 7 bases matching TRBD1. V was clipped by 3 bases and J by 2 bases; unmatched bases: 7. The CDR3 consists of 15 residues. The V gene's germline CDR1 is MNHGY and CDR2 SVAAGI. CDR3 region: CASSYLGQSTYEQYF. Here the CDR3 DNA reads TGTGCCAGCAGTTACTTGGGACAGTCTACCTACGAGCAGTACTTC.

This clonotype came up many times. V and J are TRBV7-9 and TRBJ1-6; 7 bases align to TRBD1. The CDR3 extends over 15 amino acids. V shed 4 bases, J shed 11 bases, and the junction held 11 bases outside the gene matches. Per the germline V gene, CDR1 is SEHNR and CDR2 is FQNEAQ (reference sequence). CDR3 DNA: TGTGCCAGCAGCTCCGGATTCACCAGGGGGACACCCCTCCACTTT. Amino acid sequence: CASSSGFTRGTPLHF.